This T cell receptor beta chain was recorded in a study of beta chain features in type 1 diabetes. Study context: Patients looked much like healthy donors when it came to age, gender and cell yields.

Sequenced material consisted of expressed TCRB transcripts (all of the isolated RNA was reverse transcribed). TCRdb keeps only in-frame clones here, not all; method: immunoSEQ multiplex PCR. The profile covers around 200,000 clones, with about 13% appearing a single time and 0.55% to 0.8% taken by the ten largest. This CDR3 spans 16 amino acids. V lost 0 bases, J lost 1 base, and 10 bases lay in between. Germline V gives CDR1 MGHDK, CDR2 SYGVNS. The chain is built from TRBV25-1 and TRBJ1-3, with D possibly TRBD1 on 6 matching bases. Sequencing was performed on central memory CD4+ T cells from blood. The sequence was obtained from a woman between 18 and 29 years old in good health. This CDR3 is CASSEYNRASGNTIYF. The CDR3 region has the DNA TGTGCCAGCAGTGAATACAACAGGGCTTCTGGAAACACCATATATTTT.